Given below is one TCR beta chain in context. What it binds is unknown. Assay used: immunoSEQ multiplex PCR; TCRdb lists only in-frame clones, some missing. The sample has 250,000 or so clones, around 90% seen once. These data originate in a study of cytomegalovirus exposure and HLA in healthy donors. The germline gives CDR1 MGHRA, CDR2 YSYEKL. The V segment lost 0 bases and the J segment 3 bases; nucleotides outside the gene matches: 5. The CDR3 runs to 17 residues. General observations from the study: The study flagged about 150 TCR beta chains as cytomegalovirus-associated. Most TCR sequences were seen very rarely across donors, but some public TCRs occurred in many.

Sequenced input: PBMCs. The receptor was isolated from a woman aged 18-30 years in good health and CMV-seronegative. The chain combines TRBV4-1 with TRBJ2-1; 10 bases align to TRBD2. The CDR3 region is CASSQDRQRGGYNEQFF. The CDR3 DNA is TGCGCCAGCAGCCAAGATCGGCAGCGGGGGGGCTACAATGAGCAGTTCTTC.